This T cell receptor beta chain was sequenced in a study of blood T cell repertoires in COVID-19. For the study at large: The origin of the acute and convalescent COVID-19 samples was the United States, Italy and Spain. In each case, the material was cDNA or gDNA derived from T cells, B-cell-depleted T cells, or PBMCs.

In the original workflow: Reference gene primer amplification gave estimated nucleated cell counts. The repertoire was sequenced with immunoSEQ multiplex PCR; TCRdb's copy has only in-frame clones and lacks some. V and J calls and clone size are as listed in that table; D and trimming were resolved from the DNA. The sample includes about 99,000 clones, almost 90% of them seen just once. Trimming stripped 6 bases from V and 1 base from J, with 9 bases between. Per the germline V gene, CDR1 is MNHEY and CDR2 is SVGAGI. The CDR3 runs 14 residues. While infection was still active, Seattle patients were enrolled and then followed longitudinally.

The V and J genes are TRBV6-5 and TRBJ2-2; no firm D call. The sequence came from a man in his fifties or sixties with COVID-19, enrolled during active disease. The sequencing sample was made of peripheral blood. The CDR3 nucleotides read TGTGCCAGCAGCGGTAGCCGGAACACCGGGGAGCTGTTTTTT. Translation gives CASSGSRNTGELFF.